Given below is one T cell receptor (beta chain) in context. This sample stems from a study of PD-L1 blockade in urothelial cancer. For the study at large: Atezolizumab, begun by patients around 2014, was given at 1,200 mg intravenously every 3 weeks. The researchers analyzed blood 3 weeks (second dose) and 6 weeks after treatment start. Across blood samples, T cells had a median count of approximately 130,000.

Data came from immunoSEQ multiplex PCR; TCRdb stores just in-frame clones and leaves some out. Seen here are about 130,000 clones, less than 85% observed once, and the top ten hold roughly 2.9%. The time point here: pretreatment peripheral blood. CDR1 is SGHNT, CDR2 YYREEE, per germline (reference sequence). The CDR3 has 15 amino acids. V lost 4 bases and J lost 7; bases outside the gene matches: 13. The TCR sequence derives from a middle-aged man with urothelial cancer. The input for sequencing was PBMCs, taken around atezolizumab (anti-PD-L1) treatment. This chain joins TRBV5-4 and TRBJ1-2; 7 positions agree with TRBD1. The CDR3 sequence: CASSQAKEGAGGYTF. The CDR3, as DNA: TGTGCCAGCAGCCAAGCTAAGGAGGGGGCAGGTGGCTACACCTTC.